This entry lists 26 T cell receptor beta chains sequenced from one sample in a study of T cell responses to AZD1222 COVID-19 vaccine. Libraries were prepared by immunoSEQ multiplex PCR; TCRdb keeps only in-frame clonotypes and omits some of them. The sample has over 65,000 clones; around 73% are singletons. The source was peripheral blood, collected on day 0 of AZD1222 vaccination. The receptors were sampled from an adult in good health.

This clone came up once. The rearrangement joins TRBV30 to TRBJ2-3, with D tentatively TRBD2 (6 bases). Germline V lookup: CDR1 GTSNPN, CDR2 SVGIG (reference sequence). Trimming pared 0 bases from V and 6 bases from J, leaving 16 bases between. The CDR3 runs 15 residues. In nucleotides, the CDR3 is TGTGCCTGGAGTGTAACCGGGAGTTTAGTTGATACGCAGTATTTT. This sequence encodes CAWSVTGSLVDTQYF. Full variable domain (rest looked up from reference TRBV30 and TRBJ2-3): SQTIHQWPATLVQPVGSPLSLECTVEGTSNPNLYWYRQAAGRGLQLLFYSVGIGQISSEVPQNLSASRPQDRQFILSSKKLLLSDSGFYLCAWSVTGSLVDTQYFGPGTRLTVL.

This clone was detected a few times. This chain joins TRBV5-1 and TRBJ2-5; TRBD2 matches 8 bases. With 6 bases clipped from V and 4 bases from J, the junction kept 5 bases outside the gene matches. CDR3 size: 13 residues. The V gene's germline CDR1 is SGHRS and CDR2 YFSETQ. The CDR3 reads CASMNSGIETQYF. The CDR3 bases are TGCGCCAGCATGAATAGCGGGATAGAGACCCAGTACTTC.

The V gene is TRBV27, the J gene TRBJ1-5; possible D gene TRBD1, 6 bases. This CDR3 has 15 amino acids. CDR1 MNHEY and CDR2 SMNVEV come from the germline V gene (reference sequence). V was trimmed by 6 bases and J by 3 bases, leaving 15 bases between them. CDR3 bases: TGTGCCAGCAGGTTCACAGGGTTAGACAATCAGCCCCAGCATTTT. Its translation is CASRFTGLDNQPQHF.

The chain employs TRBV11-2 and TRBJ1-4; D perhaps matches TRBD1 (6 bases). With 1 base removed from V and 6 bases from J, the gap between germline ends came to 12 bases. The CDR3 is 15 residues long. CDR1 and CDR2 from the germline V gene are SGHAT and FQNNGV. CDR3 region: CASSLVLGADEKLFF. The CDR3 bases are TGTGCCAGCAGCTTAGTGCTGGGGGCGGATGAAAAACTGTTTTTT.

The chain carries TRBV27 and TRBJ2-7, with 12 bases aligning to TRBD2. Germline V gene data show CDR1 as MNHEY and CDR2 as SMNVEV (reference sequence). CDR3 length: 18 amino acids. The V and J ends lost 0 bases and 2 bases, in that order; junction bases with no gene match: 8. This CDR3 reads CASSLSLAGGLTTYEQYF. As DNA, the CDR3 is TGTGCCAGCAGTTTATCTCTAGCGGGAGGGCTTACAACCTACGAGCAGTACTTC.

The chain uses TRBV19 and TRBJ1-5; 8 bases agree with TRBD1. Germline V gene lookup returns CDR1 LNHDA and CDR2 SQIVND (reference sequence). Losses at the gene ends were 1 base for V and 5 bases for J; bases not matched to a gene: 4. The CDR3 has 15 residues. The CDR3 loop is CASSIGSGGYQPQHF. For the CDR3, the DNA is TGTGCCAGTAGTATAGGTTCAGGGGGCTATCAGCCCCAGCATTTT.

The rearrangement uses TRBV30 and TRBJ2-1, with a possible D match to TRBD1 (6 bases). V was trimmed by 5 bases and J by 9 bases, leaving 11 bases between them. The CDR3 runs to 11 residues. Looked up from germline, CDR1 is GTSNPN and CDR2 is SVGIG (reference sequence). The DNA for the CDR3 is TGTGCCTGGGGACAGATGAGTGAGCAGTTCTTC. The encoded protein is CAWGQMSEQFF.

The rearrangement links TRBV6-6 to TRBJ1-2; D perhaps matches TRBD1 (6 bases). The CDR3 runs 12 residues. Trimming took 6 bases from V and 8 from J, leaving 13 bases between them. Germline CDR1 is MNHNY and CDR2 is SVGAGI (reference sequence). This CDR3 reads CASRNRDNGYTF. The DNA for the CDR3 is TGTGCCAGCAGGAACAGGGATAACGGCTACACCTTC.

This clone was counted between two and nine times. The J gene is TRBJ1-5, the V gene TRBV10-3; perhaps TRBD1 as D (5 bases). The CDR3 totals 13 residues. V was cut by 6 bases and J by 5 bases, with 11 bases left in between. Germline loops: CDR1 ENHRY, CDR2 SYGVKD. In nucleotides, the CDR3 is TGTGCCATCAGCGCCGGGACTGATCAGCCCCAGCATTTT. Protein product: CAISAGTDQPQHF.

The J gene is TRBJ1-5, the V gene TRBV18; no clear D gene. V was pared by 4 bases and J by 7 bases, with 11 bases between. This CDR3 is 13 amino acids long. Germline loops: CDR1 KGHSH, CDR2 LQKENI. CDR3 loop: CASSLQGEQPQHF. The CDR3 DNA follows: TGTGCCAGCTCACTGCAAGGCGAACAGCCCCAGCATTTT.

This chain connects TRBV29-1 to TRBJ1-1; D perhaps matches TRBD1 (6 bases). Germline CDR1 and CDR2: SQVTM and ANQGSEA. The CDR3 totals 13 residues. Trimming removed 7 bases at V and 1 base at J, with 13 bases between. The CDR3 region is CSAPGGSNTEAFF. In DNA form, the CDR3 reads TGCAGCGCCCCCGGGGGCTCGAACACTGAAGCTTTCTTT.

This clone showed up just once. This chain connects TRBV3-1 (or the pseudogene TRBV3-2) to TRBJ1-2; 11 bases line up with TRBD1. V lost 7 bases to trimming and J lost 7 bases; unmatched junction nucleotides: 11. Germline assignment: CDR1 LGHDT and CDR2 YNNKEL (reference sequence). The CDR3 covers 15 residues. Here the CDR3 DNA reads TGTGCCAGCACCCCTTGGACAGGGGGCGAGGGTGGCTACACCTTC. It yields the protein CASTPWTGGEGGYTF.

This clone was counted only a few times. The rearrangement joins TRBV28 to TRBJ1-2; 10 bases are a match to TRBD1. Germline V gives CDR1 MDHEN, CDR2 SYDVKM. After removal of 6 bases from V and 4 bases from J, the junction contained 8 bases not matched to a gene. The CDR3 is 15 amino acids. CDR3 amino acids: CASRSGTGVSYGYTF. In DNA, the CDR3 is TGTGCCAGCAGATCGGGGACAGGGGTTTCCTATGGCTACACCTTC.

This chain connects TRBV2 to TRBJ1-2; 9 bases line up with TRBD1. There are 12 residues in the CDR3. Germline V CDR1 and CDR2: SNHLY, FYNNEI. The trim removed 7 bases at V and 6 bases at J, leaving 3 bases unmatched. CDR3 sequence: CASNRDRDGYTF. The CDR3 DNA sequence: TGTGCCAGCAACCGGGACAGGGATGGCTACACCTTC.

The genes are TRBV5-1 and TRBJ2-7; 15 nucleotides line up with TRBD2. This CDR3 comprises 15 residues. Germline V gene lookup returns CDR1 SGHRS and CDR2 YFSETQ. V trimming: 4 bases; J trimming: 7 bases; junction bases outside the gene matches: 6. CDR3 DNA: TGCGCCAGCAGCCCTGGGACTAGCGGGAGGTGGGAGCAGTACTTC. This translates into CASSPGTSGRWEQYF.

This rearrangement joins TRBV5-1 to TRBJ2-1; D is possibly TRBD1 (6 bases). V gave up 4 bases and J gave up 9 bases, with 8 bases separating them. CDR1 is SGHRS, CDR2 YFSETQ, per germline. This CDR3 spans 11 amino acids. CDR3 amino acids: CASSEQGEQFF. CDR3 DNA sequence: TGCGCCAGCAGCGAACAGGGTGAGCAGTTCTTC.

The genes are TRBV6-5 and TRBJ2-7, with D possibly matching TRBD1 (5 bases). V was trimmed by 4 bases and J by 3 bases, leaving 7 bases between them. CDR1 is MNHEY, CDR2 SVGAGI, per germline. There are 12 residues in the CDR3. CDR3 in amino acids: CASSSQGYEQYF. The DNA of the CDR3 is TGTGCCAGCAGTTCCCAGGGCTACGAGCAGTACTTC.

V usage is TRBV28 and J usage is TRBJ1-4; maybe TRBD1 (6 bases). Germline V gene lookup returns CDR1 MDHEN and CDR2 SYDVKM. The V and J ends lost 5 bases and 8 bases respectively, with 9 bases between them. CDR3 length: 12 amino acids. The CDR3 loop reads CASSRGREKLFF. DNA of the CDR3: TGTGCCAGCAGTCGGGGGCGGGAAAAACTGTTTTTT.

The DNA of the CDR3 is TGTGCCAGCAGCTTTCTCGTGGTGTCTGAAGCTTTCTTT. Encoded protein: CASSFLVVSEAFF. The rearrangement joins TRBV5-6 to TRBJ1-1; unclear D gene. This CDR3 comprises 13 residues. The germline CDR1 and CDR2 sequences are SGHDT and YYEEEE. Trimming pared 2 bases from V and 6 bases from J, leaving 11 bases between. The variable domain in full, completed from reference TRBV5-6 and TRBJ1-1, reads DAGVTQSPTHLIKTRGQQVTLRCSPKSGHDTVSWYQQALGQGPQFIFQYYEEEERQRGNFPDRFSGHQFPNYSSELNVNALLLGDSALYLCASSFLVVSEAFFGQGTRLTVV.

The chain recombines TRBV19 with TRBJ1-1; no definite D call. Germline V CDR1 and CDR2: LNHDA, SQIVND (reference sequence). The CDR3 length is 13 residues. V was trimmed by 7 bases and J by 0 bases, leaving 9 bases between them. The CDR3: CASTMTLNTEAFF. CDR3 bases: TGTGCCAGTACTATGACACTGAACACTGAAGCTTTCTTT.

For the CDR3, the DNA is TGTGCCAGCAGACAGTTTTCGTCACCCCTCCACTTT. This codes for CASRQFSSPLHF. The rearrangement links TRBV2 to TRBJ1-6; D call uncertain. Trimming left V 6 bases short and J 10 bases short, with 10 bases between. The CDR3 sequence is 12 residues long. In germline, CDR1 is SNHLY, CDR2 FYNNEI.

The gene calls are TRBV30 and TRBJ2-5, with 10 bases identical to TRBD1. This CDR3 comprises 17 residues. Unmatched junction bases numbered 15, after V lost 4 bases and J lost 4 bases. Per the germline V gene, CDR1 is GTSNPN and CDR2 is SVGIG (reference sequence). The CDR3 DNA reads TGTGCCTGGATTTCCCCGCCGGGACAGGGGTTTGGAGAGACCCAGTACTTC. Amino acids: CAWISPPGQGFGETQYF.

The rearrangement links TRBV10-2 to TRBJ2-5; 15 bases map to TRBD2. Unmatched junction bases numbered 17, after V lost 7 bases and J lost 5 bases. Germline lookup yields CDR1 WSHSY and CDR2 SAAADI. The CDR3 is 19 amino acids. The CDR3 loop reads CASTGTRRTSGRAVETQYF. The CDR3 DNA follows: TGCGCCAGCACCGGGACACGGCGGACTAGCGGGAGGGCCGTGGAGACCCAGTACTTC.

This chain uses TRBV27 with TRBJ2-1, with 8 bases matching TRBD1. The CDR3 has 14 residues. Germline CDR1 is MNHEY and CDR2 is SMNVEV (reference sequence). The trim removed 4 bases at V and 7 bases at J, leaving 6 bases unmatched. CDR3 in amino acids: CASSYQGARNEQFF. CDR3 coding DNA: TGTGCCAGCAGTTACCAGGGGGCGCGGAATGAGCAGTTCTTC.

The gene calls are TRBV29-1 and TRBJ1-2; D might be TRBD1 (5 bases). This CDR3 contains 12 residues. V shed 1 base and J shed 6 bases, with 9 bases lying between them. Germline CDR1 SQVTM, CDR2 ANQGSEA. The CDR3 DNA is TGCAGCGTTGAAGTCAGGGTAGATGGCTACACCTTC. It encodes CSVEVRVDGYTF.

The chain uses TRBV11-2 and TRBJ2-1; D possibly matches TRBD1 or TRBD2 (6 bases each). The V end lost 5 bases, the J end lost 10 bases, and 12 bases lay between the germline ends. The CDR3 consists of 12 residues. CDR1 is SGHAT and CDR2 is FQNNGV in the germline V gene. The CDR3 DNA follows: TGTGCCAGCAGCAGGGGGGAGAGCGAGCAGTTCTTC. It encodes CASSRGESEQFF.